These 14 T cell receptor beta chains came from one sample sequenced in a study of blood T cells in healthy people across ages. A second 7 to 11 cycle PCR used barcoded and J-beta primers. A single record per CDR3 protein comes from TCRdb applying MiXCR to the 5' RACE reads. This sample has 650,000 to 1,000,000 distinct CDR3 sequences, with under 40% found just once. Sequencing input: blood. The receptors here all came from a man aged 18 to 35 in good health.

The chain has TRBV20-1 and TRBJ2-5; TRBD1 might be the D (6 bases). Germline CDR1 DFQATT, CDR2 SNEGSKA (reference sequence). Trimming shortened V by 2 bases and J by 5 bases, and 12 bases separated the two germline ends. The CDR3 covers 13 residues. DNA of the CDR3: TGCAGTGCTAGAACGGACAGTTGGGAGACCCAGTACTTC. Translated, it gives CSARTDSWETQYF.

This clonotype was detected only a few times. The CDR3 here is CASRNQGHLEAFF. The DNA for the CDR3 is TGTGCCAGCAGGAATCAGGGTCACCTTGAAGCTTTCTTT. V is TRBV27 and J is TRBJ1-1, with D possibly matching TRBD1 (5 bases). CDR3 length: 13 amino acids. V shed 6 bases and J shed 7 bases, with 15 bases lying between them. Germline values: CDR1 MNHEY, CDR2 SMNVEV (reference sequence).

The chain joins TRBV27 to TRBJ1-2; 7 positions agree with TRBD1. V lost 4 bases, J lost 7 bases, and 9 bases stayed unmatched. Per germline, CDR1 MNHEY and CDR2 SMNVEV (reference sequence). The CDR3 runs to 14 residues. The CDR3 loop reads CASSSDRALGGYTF. DNA for the CDR3: TGTGCCAGCAGTTCTGACAGGGCTCTTGGTGGCTACACCTTC.

This clonotype has a single count. This sequence may be a read error, since a much larger clone differs from it by one base. The rearrangement joins TRBV20-1 to TRBJ2-7; D remains ambiguous. The germline CDR1 and CDR2 sequences are DFQATT and SNEGSKA (reference sequence). With 4 bases removed from V and 0 bases from J, the gap between germline ends came to 10 bases. This CDR3 has 13 residues. The CDR3 nucleotides are TGCAGTGCTATCGACGGTCCCTCCTACGAGCAGTACTTC. Translating it yields CSAIDGPSYEQYF.

V usage is TRBV12-3 or TRBV12-4 and J usage is TRBJ2-2; D call uncertain. The length of the CDR3 is 13 residues. Between the trimmed V and J ends, which lost 4 bases and 5 bases, there was a span of 8 bases. The CDR3 region is CASSSPGTGELFF. The DNA for the CDR3 is TGTGCCAGCAGTTCCCCCGGGACCGGGGAGCTGTTTTTT.

This clonotype has a handful of counts. CDR3 loop: CASSLEESGISPLHF. The CDR3 DNA is TGTGCCAGCAGCTTAGAAGAATCGGGAATTTCACCCCTCCACTTT. V is TRBV7-2 and J is TRBJ1-6; D not certain. CDR1 is SGHTA, CDR2 FQGNSA, per germline. The CDR3 length is 15 residues. Trimming removed 1 base at V and 9 bases at J, with 13 bases between.

This chain uses TRBV6-5 with TRBJ2-4; D uncertain. Gene TRBJ2-7 matches the end of the DNA better, so the J call may be wrong. Germline CDR1 and CDR2: MNHEY and SVGAGI. The CDR3 length is 12 residues. CDR3: CASRATSYEQYF. CDR3 coding DNA: TGTGCCAGCAGGGCGACATCTTACGAGCAGTACTTC.

This clonotype has just a few counts. The gene calls are TRBV7-9 and TRBJ2-3, with D unclear. The V gene's germline CDR1 is SEHNR and CDR2 FQNEAQ (reference sequence). The CDR3 has 15 amino acids. V was clipped by 11 bases and J by 1 base, with 19 bases between them. CDR3 DNA sequence: TGTGCCGCAGGTACCGGATCGGGCGGCACAGATACGCAGTATTTT. Translating it yields CAAGTGSGGTDTQYF.

In this sample, this clonotype turned up a few times. The V gene is TRBV20-1, the J gene TRBJ2-5; TRBD2 matches 9 bases. Per the germline V gene, CDR1 is DFQATT and CDR2 is SNEGSKA (reference sequence). CDR3 length: 14 amino acids. V trimming: 6 bases; J trimming: 3 bases; junction bases outside the gene matches: 8. The CDR3 is CSAPGLAKKETQYF. The CDR3 DNA reads TGCAGTGCACCTGGACTAGCGAAGAAAGAGACCCAGTACTTC.

In this sample, this clonotype turned up once. The J gene is TRBJ1-3, the V gene TRBV20-1; unclear D gene. This CDR3 has 12 amino acids. V shed 6 bases and J shed 2 bases, with 8 bases lying between them. Per germline, CDR1 DFQATT and CDR2 SNEGSKA (reference sequence). In DNA form, the CDR3 reads TGCAGTGCCCCAGGAGCTGGAAACACCATATATTTT. Translation: CSAPGAGNTIYF.

This chain joins TRBV6-2 or TRBV6-3 and TRBJ2-5; D gene unclear. The J call is in doubt because the DNA end fits TRBJ2-7 better. Germline assignment: CDR1 MNHEY and CDR2 SVGEGT. CDR3 length: 15 amino acids. In DNA form, the CDR3 reads TGTGCCAGCAGTCAATCTAGACGGCCAGTCTACGAGCAGTACTTC. It specifies CASSQSRRPVYEQYF.

The chain uses TRBV29-1 and TRBJ1-2; no clear D. Looked up from germline, CDR1 is SQVTM and CDR2 is ANQGSEA. This CDR3 spans 12 amino acids. Trimming removed 2 bases from V and 1 base from J, with 5 bases in between. The CDR3 bases are TGCAGCGTTGAATTGGATAACTATGGCTACACCTTC. This gives the protein CSVELDNYGYTF.

This sequence joins TRBV5-1 and TRBJ2-7; 11 nucleotides agree with TRBD1. After removal of 1 base from V and 3 bases from J, the junction contained 9 bases not matched to a gene. Germline CDR1 reads SGHRS; CDR2 reads YFSETQ. This CDR3 has 17 amino acids. CDR3 protein: CASSLNPSGQGVYEQYF. Here the CDR3 DNA reads TGCGCCAGCAGCTTGAACCCCTCGGGACAGGGGGTCTACGAGCAGTACTTC.

V is TRBV28 and J is TRBJ1-4; 7 bases line up with TRBD1. CDR1 is MDHEN and CDR2 is SYDVKM in the germline V gene. CDR3 length equals 13 residues. The J segment lost 9 bases and the V segment lost 11 bases, leaving 12 bases of the junction unmatched. Here the CDR3 DNA reads TGTGCCGGCACCCCCGGGACAGCGAAAAAACTGTTTTTT. Protein: CAGTPGTAKKLFF.